Below are 18 T cell receptor beta chains sequenced from a single sample in a study of CD8 T cells in ankylosing spondylitis. Study-level findings and limits: Characteristic of ankylosing spondylitis blood, it appeared, was a TCR beta motif comprising about 8 highly homologous variants.

Antigens of these TCRs are unknown. Using its own MiXCR run on the 5' RACE reads, TCRdb lists one record per CDR3 protein. The sample consists of hundreds of thousands of distinct CDR3 sequences, approximately 10% of them appearing once. Material for sequencing was blood, either unsorted or a sorted T cell fraction (not recorded which). These receptors originate from a male donor with ankylosing spondylitis.

The chain combines TRBV27 with TRBJ2-1, with 9 bases aligning to TRBD2. The CDR3 runs to 18 residues. CDR1 and CDR2 (germline): MNHEY, SMNVEV (reference sequence). V shed 5 bases and J 4 bases; nucleotides not matched to a gene: 15. The CDR3 loop is CASSPASGGRITYNEQFF. The CDR3 DNA reads as TGTGCCAGCAGTCCGGCCAGCGGGGGGCGAATAACATACAATGAGCAGTTCTTC.

The chain couples TRBV7-8 to TRBJ2-7; 10 positions agree with TRBD2. V lost 1 base to trimming and J lost 0 bases; unmatched junction nucleotides: 6. The germline V gene has CDR1 SGHVS and CDR2 FQNEAQ. The CDR3 has 17 residues. CDR3 in amino acids: CASSLVGLAMSSYEQYF. The CDR3 nucleotides read TGTGCCAGCAGCTTAGTGGGACTAGCGATGAGCTCCTACGAGCAGTACTTC.

The chain combines TRBV5-5 with TRBJ2-3; 7 bases match TRBD2. The CDR3 contains 15 residues. The V gene end was trimmed by 7 bases and the J gene end by 0 bases; junction bases not matched to a gene: 8. Germline CDR1 and CDR2: SGHKS and YYEKEE (reference sequence). The CDR3 reads CASGPSGYSTDTQYF. The CDR3 DNA is TGTGCCAGCGGCCCTAGCGGATACAGCACAGATACGCAGTATTTT.

This clonotype was counted many times. The chain uses TRBV9 and TRBJ2-1, with a tentative D call TRBD1 (6 bases). The ends were cut back, 4 bases at V and 0 bases at J, with 20 bases in the middle. The CDR3 has 18 amino acids. Per germline, CDR1 SGDLS and CDR2 YYNGEE. CDR3 nucleotides: TGTGCCAGCAGCTCCCTCCTCCGGGACACTCACTCCTACAATGAGCAGTTCTTC. The encoded protein is CASSSLLRDTHSYNEQFF.

Details on this clonotype: With a much larger clone just one base away, this may be a read error. This chain joins TRBV6-2 or TRBV6-3 and TRBJ1-1, with TRBD1 as a possible D gene (5 bases). V was shortened by 5 bases and J by 3 bases, with 16 bases between the two germline ends. CDR1 and CDR2 (germline): MNHEY, SVGEGT. CDR3 size: 15 residues. The CDR3 DNA reads as TGTGCCAGCAGTCCACCGGGTCGAGGGGACACTGAAGCTTTCTTT. The encoded protein is CASSPPGRGDTEAFF.

The rearrangement links TRBV6-1 to TRBJ2-2; a weak D match, TRBD1 (5 bases). The germline V gene has CDR1 MNHNS and CDR2 SASEGT. The CDR3 loop spans 16 amino acids. The V end lost 5 bases, the J end lost 6 bases, and 19 bases lay between the germline ends. The CDR3 nucleotides read TGTGCCAGCAGTCGATACAGGCTAAAAGGGGCCGGGGAGCTGTTTTTT. It yields the protein CASSRYRLKGAGELFF.

This clonotype was detected a few times. The rearrangement joins TRBV5-1 to TRBJ2-2, with 9 nucleotides matching TRBD2. CDR1 and CDR2 from the germline V gene are SGHRS and YFSETQ. The V gene end was trimmed by 4 bases and the J gene end by 7 bases; junction bases not matched to a gene: 5. This CDR3 has 14 residues. The CDR3 sequence is CASSTPSGDGELFF. CDR3 coding DNA: TGCGCCAGCAGCACCCCTAGCGGGGACGGGGAGCTGTTTTTT.

The chain carries TRBV20-1 and TRBJ1-1; possibly TRBD1 for D (5 bases). Germline V lookup: CDR1 DFQATT, CDR2 SNEGSKA (reference sequence). V lost 2 bases, J lost 7 bases, and 14 bases lay in between. This CDR3 is built from 13 residues. CDR3 in amino acids: CSARFRGFGEAFF. CDR3 nucleotides: TGCAGTGCTAGATTCCGGGGCTTCGGTGAAGCTTTCTTT.

The chain joins TRBV7-9 to TRBJ2-7; TRBD2 is a possible D gene (5 bases). Trimming cost V 1 base and J 7 bases, with 11 bases left between them. This CDR3 has 13 amino acids. Germline V gene sequence: CDR1 SEHNR, CDR2 FQNEAQ (reference sequence). The CDR3 reads CASSLGGPGEQYF. The CDR3, as DNA: TGTGCCAGCAGCTTAGGTGGCCCGGGAGAGCAGTACTTC.

The chain couples TRBV20-1 to TRBJ2-7; TRBD2 aligns across 9 bases. The J segment lost 0 bases and the V segment lost 5 bases, leaving 5 bases of the junction unmatched. Germline CDR1 reads DFQATT; CDR2 reads SNEGSKA (reference sequence). This CDR3 contains 14 residues. CDR3 in amino acids: CSARAGGRSYEQYF. In nucleotides, the CDR3 is TGCAGTGCTCGAGCGGGGGGCCGCTCCTACGAGCAGTACTTC.

This clonotype has only a few counts. The rearrangement joins TRBV20-1 to TRBJ2-2; no clear D gene. The CDR3 has 12 amino acids. Trimming removed 3 bases from V and 5 bases from J, with 7 bases in between. CDR1 DFQATT and CDR2 SNEGSKA come from the germline V gene (reference sequence). CDR3 residues: CSARTRTGELFF. CDR3 coding DNA: TGCAGTGCTAGGACCCGAACCGGGGAGCTGTTTTTT.

This clonotype was observed many times. The chain is built from TRBV6-1 and TRBJ2-1; 10 positions agree with TRBD2. CDR3 length: 16 amino acids. The V segment lost 6 bases and the J segment 7 bases; nucleotides outside the gene matches: 12. Germline V gene data show CDR1 as MNHNS and CDR2 as SASEGT. The CDR3 DNA reads as TGTGCCAGCAGCTCAACTCTAGCGGGAGTGTGGAATGAGCAGTTCTTC. This gives the protein CASSSTLAGVWNEQFF.

This clonotype has more than one count but fewer than ten. This chain uses TRBV20-1 with TRBJ2-2; possibly TRBD1 or TRBD2 for D (5 bases each). Between the trimmed V and J ends, which lost 3 bases and 1 base, there was a span of 12 bases. CDR1 is DFQATT and CDR2 is SNEGSKA in the germline V gene (reference sequence). The CDR3 sequence is 15 residues long. CDR3 nucleotides: TGCAGTGCTAGGGCCTCGGGACGGAACACCGGGGAGCTGTTTTTT. Its protein is CSARASGRNTGELFF.

In this sample, this clonotype turned up many times. V and J are TRBV29-1 and TRBJ2-3; TRBD2 might be the D (6 bases). The CDR3 loop spans 13 amino acids. Germline loops: CDR1 SQVTM, CDR2 ANQGSEA. Trimming removed 4 bases at V and 2 bases at J, with 10 bases between. CDR3 protein: CSVGRDFTDTQYF. In DNA form, the CDR3 reads TGCAGCGTTGGCCGGGACTTCACAGATACGCAGTATTTT.

The J gene is TRBJ1-1, the V gene TRBV10-3; a possible D gene is TRBD1 (5 bases). Germline loops: CDR1 ENHRY, CDR2 SYGVKD. The V end was cut by 3 bases, the J end by 3 bases, with 11 bases between. The CDR3 contains 14 residues. The CDR3 nucleotides are TGTGCCATCAGTGAAAGCAGGGTAGACACTGAAGCTTTCTTT. This codes for CAISESRVDTEAFF.

This clonotype has just a few counts. The chain couples TRBV5-1 to TRBJ1-4; D may be TRBD1 (6 bases). The germline V and J ends were trimmed by 4 bases and 5 bases, with 15 bases remaining between them. Germline V lookup: CDR1 SGHRS, CDR2 YFSETQ. This CDR3 has 15 amino acids. The CDR3 coding sequence is TGCGCCAGCAGCCCGACAGGTCCAAGAAATGAAAAACTGTTTTTT. Encoded protein: CASSPTGPRNEKLFF.

This chain uses TRBV11-2 with TRBJ1-4; D is unresolved. The CDR3 length is 14 residues. Trimming stripped 3 bases from V and 5 bases from J, with 10 bases between. Germline V gene data show CDR1 as SGHAT and CDR2 as FQNNGV. The CDR3 here is CASSFYVENEKLFF. DNA for the CDR3: TGTGCCAGCAGCTTCTATGTAGAGAATGAAAAACTGTTTTTT.

This clonotype was detected only a few times. The V and J genes are TRBV20-1 and TRBJ1-1, with D unresolved. V gave up 5 bases and J gave up 1 base, with 17 bases separating them. CDR3 length: 15 amino acids. From germline, CDR1 is DFQATT and CDR2 SNEGSKA (reference sequence). CDR3 coding DNA: TGCAGTGCTCGTGACTATAAACGTTCGAACACTGAAGCTTTCTTT. Its protein is CSARDYKRSNTEAFF.